Listed below are T cell receptor beta chains from one sample, sequenced in a study of regulatory T cells in long-lasting Graves disease. One entry per CDR3 protein, called by TCRdb with MiXCR from the multiplex PCR reads. The sample lists 350,000 to 450,000 distinct CDR3 sequences; 21% were seen once. The material sequenced was peripheral blood mononuclear cells (PBMCs), taken when the disease was refractory, from a patient treated with antithyroid drugs. Every receptor here comes from a female donor with Graves disease. Both conserved end residues are part of each CDR3. D genes are given only for firm matches. Only some rows state a clone size, as once, few, many or a class for expanded clones.

d_call j_call clone_size v_call cdr3_nt cdr3_aa
TRBD2 TRBJ2-5 many TRBV2 TGTGCCAGCAGTGAGTGGGGGGGTCGAGAGACCCAGTACTTC CASSEWGGRETQYF
TRBD1 TRBJ2-7 once TRBV4-1 TGCGCCAGCAGCCAAGTAGGTGAAGGGGGCGTCTCCTACGAGCAGTACTTC CASSQVGEGGVSYEQYF
- TRBJ2-1 few TRBV15 TGTGCCACCAGCAGAGATGTCAACTCCTACAATGAGCAGTTCTTC CATSRDVNSYNEQFF
- TRBJ2-7 once TRBV20-1 TGCAGTGCTAGAGATCCCAGATACGAGCAGTACTTC CSARDPRYEQYF
TRBD2 TRBJ2-7 many TRBV28 TGTGCCAGCAGTTTAAGTAGCGGGCTAGCGGGAGCCTACGAGCAGTACTTC CASSLSSGLAGAYEQYF
TRBD1 TRBJ2-4 once TRBV5-1 TGCGCCAGCAGCTTGGAGGACAGGGGTAGAAACATTCAGTACTTC CASSLEDRGRNIQYF
- TRBJ2-7 many TRBV11-2 TGTGCCAGCAGCAACCGACGGGACTACGAGCAGTACTTC CASSNRRDYEQYF
- TRBJ2-5 many TRBV28 TGTGCCAGCAGCATTGGCGGCGCTACGAAAGAGACCCAGTACTTC CASSIGGATKETQYF
- TRBJ2-7 - TRBV27 TGTGCCAGCAGTTCGATACCCAGGGTATACGAGCAGTACTTC CASSSIPRVYEQYF
- TRBJ2-3 - TRBV19 TGTGCCAGTAGTATCTTTGCAGCGGGCTGGACCGGGGGCACAGATACGCAGTATTTT CASSIFAAGWTGGTDTQYF
TRBD2 TRBJ2-1 once TRBV11-2 TGTGCCAGCAGCTTAAGTAGGCTAGCGGGAGACAATGAGCAGTTCTTC CASSLSRLAGDNEQFF
TRBD2 TRBJ2-2 - TRBV29-1 TGCAGCGCAAAATCCGGGACTAGCGGGAAAACCGGGGAGCTGTTTTTT CSAKSGTSGKTGELFF
TRBD2 TRBJ2-7 few TRBV9 TGTGCCAGCGGACAAAGTAGCGGGAGAAGTATGTACGAGCAGTACTTC CASGQSSGRSMYEQYF
- TRBJ2-7 - TRBV14 TGTGCCAGCAGCCAAGAAAGGGGGGCCTACCGCCACTTC CASSQERGAYRHF
- TRBJ1-1 many TRBV30 TGTGCCTGGTTGGTGAACACTGAAGCTTTCTTT CAWLVNTEAFF
TRBD1 TRBJ1-5 many TRBV10-3 TGTGCCATCAGCCCCGGACAGGGCAATAGCAATCAGCCCCAGCATTTT CAISPGQGNSNQPQHF
TRBD1 TRBJ2-3 few TRBV28 TGTGCCAGCAGTTTCGACAGGGGAACAGATACGCAGTATTTT CASSFDRGTDTQYF
TRBD1 TRBJ2-3 - TRBV2 TGTGCCAGCACGATGGGACAGTTCTCCACAGATACGCAGTATTTT CASTMGQFSTDTQYF
- TRBJ1-5 once TRBV7-2 TGTGCCAGCAGTCTTCCGGGACCCAAAAAGCATTTT CASSLPGPKKHF